Each of the 3 T cell receptor beta chains below was sequenced from the same sample in a study of technical replicates of blood from a few donors. Clones were sequenced by immunoSEQ multiplex PCR, and TCRdb holds only the in-frame ones, with some missing. The data hold tens of thousands of clones, with just under 95% observed a single time. The sequenced sample consisted of T cells isolated from PBMCs. The receptors originated from a human donor in good health.

This clone was seen more than once but under ten times. The V gene is TRBV29-1, the J gene TRBJ1-2; D not resolved. The V gene's germline CDR1 is SQVTM and CDR2 ANQGSEA. The CDR3 contains 15 residues. Trimming shortened V by 1 base and J by 4 bases, and 16 bases separated the two germline ends. The CDR3 here is CSVEVPQGGSYGYTF. CDR3 DNA: TGCAGCGTTGAAGTCCCCCAAGGAGGAAGCTATGGCTACACCTTC.

This clone was seen just once. The V and J genes are TRBV29-1 and TRBJ1-1; possibly TRBD1 for D (5 bases). This CDR3 is built from 12 residues. V was trimmed by 0 bases and J by 11 bases, leaving 13 bases between them. Germline-derived CDR1 and CDR2 are SQVTM and ANQGSEA. DNA for the CDR3: TGCAGCGTTGAAGAAATGGCAGGGCGGGCTTTCTTT. Translation gives CSVEEMAGRAFF.

V is TRBV4-3 and J is TRBJ1-4, with D unclear. V gave up 0 bases and J gave up 7 bases, with 15 bases separating them. CDR1 and CDR2 (germline): LGHNA, YSLEER. This CDR3 comprises 16 residues. Written as DNA, the CDR3 is TGCGCCAGCAGCCAAGATTACCGGATGGGAGGTGAAAAACTGTTTTTT. This translates into CASSQDYRMGGEKLFF.